This is a list of T cell receptor beta chains from one sample in a study of blood T cells in healthy people across ages. TCRdb analysed the 5' RACE reads with MiXCR anew, one entry per CDR3 protein. This table has 1,300,000 or so distinct CDR3 sequences, approximately 63% appearing once. What was sequenced was blood. These receptors all stem from a man between 18 and 35 years old in good health. The CDR3 runs from the conserved cysteine through the conserved F or W. The D gene is left open where the match is weak. Not all rows give a size; the values are once, few, many and, for expanded clones, a class.

NA,TRBV6-1,TRBJ2-7,NA,CASSVGFGVYEQYF,TGTGCCAGCAGTGTAGGGTTCGGGGTCTACGAGCAGTACTTC
NA,TRBV6-2/TRBV6-3,TRBJ2-7,NA,CASSNPPGMSYEQYF,TGTGCCAGCAGTAACCCCCCCGGGATGTCCTACGAGCAGTACTTC
NA,TRBV12-3/TRBV12-4,TRBJ2-5,few,CASSYTGSDETQYF,TGTGCCAGCAGCTATACAGGGAGCGACGAGACCCAGTACTTC
NA,TRBV4-1,TRBJ2-5,many,CASSQGGQETQYF,TGCGCCAGCAGCCAAGGGGGTCAAGAGACCCAGTACTTC
NA,TRBV4-1,TRBJ1-2,many,CASSSPGNYGYTF,TGCGCCAGCAGCTCCCCGGGAAACTATGGCTACACCTTC
NA,TRBV5-6,TRBJ2-5,NA,CASLRGSALKYQETQYF,TGTGCCAGCTTACGCGGGTCCGCTCTAAAGTACCAAGAGACCCAGTACTTC
NA,TRBV4-1,TRBJ2-3,NA,CASSQGTTSTDTQYF,TGCGCCAGCAGCCAAGGGACGACTAGCACAGATACGCAGTATTTT
TRBD2,TRBV28,TRBJ2-7,NA,CASREEGLAGRYEQYF,TGTGCCAGCAGGGAAGAGGGACTAGCGGGTAGATACGAGCAGTACTTC
TRBD2,TRBV7-9,TRBJ2-7,NA,CASSLFGGSKEEQYF,TGTGCCAGCAGCTTATTTGGCGGGAGCAAAGAAGAGCAGTACTTC
NA,TRBV10-3,TRBJ1-2,NA,CAISDLNGYTF,TGTGCCATCAGTGATTTGAATGGCTACACCTTC
NA,TRBV29-1,TRBJ1-2,few,CSVWWGDTGYTF,TGCAGCGTTTGGTGGGGGGATACTGGCTACACCTTC